One T cell receptor (beta chain) is described in this entry. The source of the sample is a study of shared clonotypes between healthy human individuals. Terminally differentiated effector memory CD45RA+ cells were left out of the naive CD8 fraction, which was CD45RO-negative and positively selected for CCR7. The method was immunoSEQ multiplex PCR; TCRdb's version includes in-frame clones alone and lacks a portion of them. Of over 750,000 clones in the sample, approximately 96% are singletons; the top ten hold less than 0.25%. The V gene's germline CDR1 is MNHEY and CDR2 SMNVEV (reference sequence). CDR3 length equals 13 residues. The V end lost 3 bases, the J end lost 6 bases, and 11 bases lay between the germline ends.

J is TRBJ1-2 and V is TRBV27; D is possibly TRBD1 (6 bases). Sequencing was carried out using naive CD8+ T cells sorted from blood. The sequence derives from a man younger than 40 in good health. The CDR3 DNA reads as TGTGCCAGCAGTTTGGGGGGGCAGGATGGCTACACCTTC. Translating gives CASSLGGQDGYTF.